This is a list of T cell receptor beta chains from one sample in a study of T cell repertoires in cytomegalovirus infection. TCRdb reprocessed the reads via MiXCR and lists one record per CDR3 protein. The sample has around 300,000 distinct CDR3 sequences; less than 25% are singletons. No cognate antigen is known for these TCRs. Sequenced here: cultured PBMCs, sampled from culture after CMV antigen stimulation. All receptors come from a human donor in good health (CMV status not recorded). Some clones in this sample may be carry-over from other donors' samples. Each CDR3 is given with its conserved first and last residue. A D gene is named only where the DNA matches it firmly. Clone size is given for some rows only: seen once, a few or many times, or a class if the clone is expanded.

-,few,TRBV6-2/TRBV6-3,TRBJ1-6,CASKRTNTGAPLHF,TGTGCCAGCAAGAGGACCAACACGGGAGCACCCCTCCACTTT
-,many,TRBV7-9,TRBJ2-1,CASSLSSSYNEQFF,TGTGCCAGCAGCTTATCCAGCTCCTACAATGAGCAGTTCTTC
-,-,TRBV4-1,TRBJ2-7,CASSQDRLAHEQYF,TGCGCCAGCAGCCAAGATAGGCTAGCTCACGAGCAGTACTTC
TRBD2,few,TRBV10-3,TRBJ2-3,CAISPGLADSTDTQYF,TGTGCCATCAGTCCGGGACTAGCGGATAGCACAGATACGCAGTATTTT
TRBD2,many,TRBV7-2,TRBJ2-1,CASSLGPSGSTMYRRFF,TGTGCCAGCAGCTTAGGCCCTAGCGGGAGTACTATGTATCGGCGGTTCTTC
TRBD2,-,TRBV9,TRBJ2-3,CASSVAGGANTDTQYF,TGTGCCAGCAGCGTAGCGGGAGGGGCTAACACAGATACGCAGTATTTT
-,-,TRBV20-1,TRBJ1-1,CSAPLQPNTEAFF,TGCAGTGCTCCACTCCAACCGAACACTGAAGCTTTCTTT
-,many,TRBV7-2,TRBJ2-5,CASAWVGSVRETQYF,TGTGCCAGCGCGTGGGTGGGTTCGGTTAGAGAGACCCAGTACTTC
-,-,TRBV6-6,TRBJ2-1,CASSYSSTRGNEQFF,TGTGCCAGCAGTTACTCGTCTACCCGGGGGAATGAGCAGTTCTTC
-,many,TRBV12-3/TRBV12-4,TRBJ1-2,CATYLGIDYGYTF,TGTGCCACCTACCTGGGAATTGACTATGGCTACACCTTC
-,-,TRBV6-2/TRBV6-3,TRBJ2-5,CASSNGRAYQETQYF,TGTGCCAGCAGTAACGGCAGGGCGTACCAAGAGACCCAGTACTTC
TRBD1,many,TRBV7-2,TRBJ2-3,CASSLQQGANTQYF,TGTGCCAGCAGCTTACAGCAGGGGGCGAATACGCAGTATTTT
-,-,TRBV27,TRBJ2-7,CASSLTGGQVYEQYF,TGTGCCAGCAGTTTGACTGGGGGCCAGGTCTACGAGCAGTACTTC
TRBD2,-,TRBV14,TRBJ2-5,CASAAGIAGQETQYF,TGTGCCAGCGCAGCAGGCATAGCGGGACAAGAGACCCAGTACTTC
-,many,TRBV6-1,TRBJ2-4,CASRAGQAKNIQYF,TGTGCCAGCAGGGCCGGACAGGCCAAAAACATTCAGTACTTC
-,few,TRBV7-2,TRBJ2-3,CASSLKAGYTDTQYF,TGTGCCAGCAGCCTAAAAGCGGGTTACACAGATACGCAGTATTTT
TRBD2,many,TRBV27,TRBJ2-1,CATRKSSSGRAGDYNEQFF,TGTGCCACCCGAAAGTCGAGCAGCGGGAGGGCCGGCGACTACAATGAGCAGTTCTTC
-,-,TRBV7-9,TRBJ2-7,CASSAPGYDEQYF,TGTGCCAGCAGCGCACCGGGGTACGACGAGCAGTACTTC
-,-,TRBV19,TRBJ2-3,CASREGNSDTQYF,TGTGCCAGTAGGGAGGGGAACTCAGATACGCAGTATTTT
TRBD1,-,TRBV7-2,TRBJ2-6,CASSLTGQGSAGANVLTF,TGTGCCAGCAGCTTAACCGGACAGGGATCGGCTGGGGCCAACGTCCTGACTTTC
TRBD2,-,TRBV7-3,TRBJ2-1,CASSEEGGRYNEQFF,TGTGCCAGCAGCGAGGAGGGCGGGAGGTACAATGAGCAGTTCTTC
TRBD1,-,TRBV29-1,TRBJ2-7,CSVATGTGVGEQYF,TGCAGCGTTGCCACAGGGACAGGGGTAGGTGAGCAGTACTTC
-,-,TRBV5-6,TRBJ2-7,CASSLADGYRNF,TGTGCCAGCAGCTTGGCCGACGGCTACCGAAACTTC
-,-,TRBV18,TRBJ1-4,CASSPPSKNEKLFF,TGTGCCAGCTCACCACCCTCGAAGAATGAAAAACTGTTTTTT